Below are 14 T cell receptor beta chains sequenced from a single sample in a study of blood T cells in healthy people across ages. Sample-barcoded 5' priming and a J-beta primer mix drove a second PCR of about 6 to 11 cycles. TCRdb redid the calling of the 5' RACE reads with MiXCR, one entry per CDR3 protein. The table includes 580,000 or so distinct CDR3 sequences, less than 60% detected once. The sample consisted of blood. These receptors were collected from a man older than 75 in good health.

The chain is built from TRBV7-2 and TRBJ2-3; possibly TRBD1 or TRBD2 for D (5 bases each). Germline assignment: CDR1 SGHTA and CDR2 FQGNSA. V was trimmed by 5 bases and J by 6 bases, leaving 15 bases between them. The CDR3 contains 14 residues. The CDR3 DNA is TGTGCCAGCAGCCCTAGCACGGGGACGGATACGCAGTATTTT. Its translation is CASSPSTGTDTQYF.

The V call is TRBV5-1, the J call TRBJ2-1; TRBD1 matches 7 bases. The J call is doubtful: the DNA matches TRBJ2-7 better. This CDR3 has 16 amino acids. Germline values: CDR1 SGHRS, CDR2 YFSETQ. Here the CDR3 reads CASSSHRGSSYNEQYF. In nucleotides, the CDR3 is TGCGCCAGCAGCTCCCACAGGGGTAGCTCCTACAATGAGCAGTACTTC.

The chain uses TRBV6-2 or TRBV6-3 and TRBJ1-1; D call uncertain. The germline CDR1 and CDR2 sequences are MNHEY and SVGEGT. This CDR3 comprises 14 residues. V gave up 2 bases and J gave up 9 bases, with 16 bases separating them. The CDR3 DNA reads as TGTGCCAGCAGTTACCGGGTCAGTAGTGAGAAAGCTTTCTTT. Residues: CASSYRVSSEKAFF.

The V and J genes are TRBV20-1 and TRBJ2-7, with TRBD2 identical over 11 bases. The V gene's germline CDR1 is DFQATT and CDR2 SNEGSKA (reference sequence). Trimming cost V 7 bases and J 5 bases; bases outside gene matches: 7. This CDR3 is 13 amino acids long. CDR3 DNA: TGCAGTGTCCCGGGACTAGCGGAACACGAGCAGTACTTC. Amino acids: CSVPGLAEHEQYF.

V usage is TRBV11-1 and J usage is TRBJ2-3; the D is unclear. Trimming left V 4 bases short and J 4 bases short, with 12 bases between. CDR1 is SGHAT and CDR2 is FQDESV in the germline V gene (reference sequence). This CDR3 has 14 residues. CDR3 sequence (DNA): TGTGCCAGCAGCTCGACAATTATCGCAGATACGCAGTATTTT. Protein: CASSSTIIADTQYF.

This clonotype has more than one count but fewer than ten. V is TRBV7-3 and J is TRBJ1-1; D is perhaps TRBD1 (5 bases). CDR1 is SGHTA and CDR2 is FQGTGA in the germline V gene. Deletions cut 5 bases from V and 1 base from J, with 11 bases between. This CDR3 has 14 residues. The CDR3, as DNA: TGTGCCAGCAGCCCCGGGACTTCGAACACTGAAGCTTTCTTT. Encoded protein: CASSPGTSNTEAFF.

This clonotype has more than one count but fewer than ten. The chain employs TRBV12-3 or TRBV12-4 and TRBJ1-1; D is perhaps TRBD1 (5 bases). The CDR3 loop spans 14 amino acids. The V end lost 2 bases, the J end lost 3 bases, and 10 bases lay between the germline ends. The CDR3 sequence: CASSLRGVDTEAFF. CDR3 coding DNA: TGTGCCAGCAGTTTACGGGGCGTGGACACTGAAGCTTTCTTT.

The V call is TRBV7-9, the J call TRBJ2-1, with D possibly TRBD2 on 7 matching bases. This CDR3 spans 15 amino acids. The V gene's germline CDR1 is SEHNR and CDR2 FQNEAQ (reference sequence). V lost 3 bases and J lost 8, with 17 bases in between. Written as DNA, the CDR3 is TGTGCCAGCAGCTTGGGGGGGGGCCGTTCAGATGAGCAGTTCTTC. Its protein product is CASSLGGGRSDEQFF.

This clonotype was counted between two and nine times. The rearrangement links TRBV2 to TRBJ1-6, with D possibly matching TRBD1 (5 bases). Germline V CDR1 and CDR2: SNHLY, FYNNEI. The length of the CDR3 is 14 residues. V lost 8 bases to trimming and J lost 6 bases, with 14 bases between them. The CDR3 nucleotides are TGTGCCAGCCGGAGGGGTCCTGGTAATTCACCCCTCCACTTT. Translating gives CASRRGPGNSPLHF.

This rearrangement joins TRBV2 to TRBJ1-6, with D maybe TRBD1 (6 bases). CDR1 is SNHLY, CDR2 FYNNEI, per germline. Between the trimmed V and J ends, which lost 5 bases and 9 bases, there was a span of 20 bases. This CDR3 is built from 16 residues. The CDR3 is CASSSNRAGFTSPLHF. In DNA form, the CDR3 reads TGTGCCAGCAGTTCCAACAGGGCGGGTTTCACTTCACCCCTCCACTTT.

V usage is TRBV10-3 and J usage is TRBJ2-7, with D perhaps matching TRBD1 (5 bases). Looked up from germline, CDR1 is ENHRY and CDR2 is SYGVKD. The CDR3 loop spans 12 amino acids. Trimming took off 6 bases at V and 3 bases at J, with 9 bases between the two ends. The CDR3 loop reads CAISDSDYEQYF. The CDR3 nucleotides read TGTGCCATCAGCGACAGCGACTACGAGCAGTACTTC.

In its sample, this clonotype was seen many times. J is TRBJ2-7 and V is TRBV6-5; 9 bases line up with TRBD2. CDR1 is MNHEY and CDR2 is SVGAGI in the germline V gene. V was clipped by 7 bases and J by 4 bases; unmatched bases: 8. The CDR3 contains 14 residues. The CDR3 sequence is CASKESGGTYEQYF. As DNA, the CDR3 is TGTGCCAGCAAGGAGAGCGGGGGGACATACGAGCAGTACTTC.

As regards this clonotype: A read error may produce the germline difference seen at one junction end. The CDR3 nucleotides are TGCAGTACTAGGAGGCTGGAGGATGGCTACACCTTC. Encoded protein: CSTRRLEDGYTF. This chain links TRBV20-1 with TRBJ1-2, with D unresolved. CDR3 size: 12 residues. Germline V gene lookup returns CDR1 DFQATT and CDR2 SNEGSKA (reference sequence).

A few counts support this clonotype. The chain carries TRBV20-1 and TRBJ2-7, with TRBD1 as a possible D gene (5 bases). The CDR3 runs 13 residues. The V and J ends lost 1 base and 3 bases respectively, with 10 bases between them. Germline V gene lookup returns CDR1 DFQATT and CDR2 SNEGSKA (reference sequence). This chain's CDR3 is CSARGTRFYEQYF. CDR3 coding DNA: TGCAGTGCTAGAGGGACACGATTCTACGAGCAGTACTTC.